This T cell receptor beta chain was sequenced in a study of T cells in Graves' hyperthyroidism and ophthalmopathy. Study-level information: Peripheral blood sampling occurred at initial diagnosis, before any treatment.

General study findings and limits: The majority of expanded thyroid clonotypes above 0.001 also appeared in blood.

Researchers took RNA transcripts and amplified the TCR beta CDR3 regions from them. First-round RT-PCR targeting the TCR CDR3 was performed with the HTBI primer set. Each CDR3 protein is one row after TCRdb ran MiXCR on the multiplex PCR reads. The data hold around 560,000 distinct CDR3 sequences, with around 17% observed a single time. The CDR3 sequence is 20 residues long. The V gene's germline CDR1 is SQVTM and CDR2 ANQGSEA. Patients with uncontrolled infections, other autoimmune diseases, pregnancy or lactation were excluded. Fresh 10 ml peripheral blood yielded PBMCs. The sample holds many counts of this clonotype. The antigen remains unidentified. An end of the junction differs from the germline gene, which may be a read error.

This TCR was sampled from a woman younger than 30 with Graves' hyperthyroidism. Sequenced sample: blood. The V gene is TRBV29-1, the J gene TRBJ2-7; 15 nucleotides agree with TRBD2. The CDR3 loop is CSVEGLAGGPDTLFPHEQYF. DNA for the CDR3: TGCAGCGTCGAAGGACTAGCGGGAGGGCCGGATACCCTCTTCCCCCACGAGCAGTACTTC.